The 4 T cell receptor delta chains below come from one sample, sequenced in a study of γδ T cells in repeated Plasmodium falciparum infection. TCRdb applied CATT to the multiplex PCR reads for clone calling. Seen here are 90,000 or so delta-chain clones, roughly 0.9% observed once, and the top ten hold around a tenth. Vgamma9/Vdelta2+ and Vdelta2-negative gammadelta T cells were flow-sorted from PBMC for bulk sequencing. Sequenced: gamma-delta T cells from blood. All receptors come from a pool of human donors (malaria-infected and uninfected, not separated).

This clone was observed at least ten times. The chain joins TRDV1 to TRDJ1; 10 nucleotides line up with TRDD3. V dropped 5 bases and J dropped 1; count of bases not matched to a gene: 31. The CDR3 runs to 24 residues. The germline CDR1 and CDR2 sequences are TSWWSYY and QGS. The chain's CDR3 is CALGILLGAFPRTGGFGSTDKLIF. For the CDR3, the DNA is TGTGCTCTTGGGATTCTTCTAGGGGCCTTTCCTAGGACTGGGGGATTTGGAAGCACCGATAAACTCATCTTT.

This clone was found many times. TCRdb's protein, taken from a much larger clone, differs from this DNA's translation at residue 14, likely owing to a read error; the protein displayed comes from the DNA. V usage is TRDV1 and J usage is TRDJ1, with TRDD3 as a possible D gene (5 bases). The CDR3 contains 19 residues. CDR1 TSWWSYY and CDR2 QGS come from the germline V gene. Between the trimmed V and J ends, which lost 3 bases and 0 bases, there was a span of 23 bases. The CDR3 sequence: CALGEPPGVIPQYTDKLIF. The CDR3 DNA sequence: TGTGCTCTTGGGGAGCCGCCGGGGGTTATCCCCCAGTACACCGATAAACTCATCTTT.

This clone was observed many times. This likely came from a read error, as a far larger clone is one base away. Other nucleotide sequences in the sample specify the same CDR3. The V and J genes are TRDV1 and TRDJ1, with a tentative D call TRDD3 (6 bases). V was shortened by 9 bases and J by 0 bases, with 17 bases between the two germline ends. Germline assignment: CDR1 TSWWSYY and CDR2 QGS. This CDR3 is built from 15 residues. The DNA for the CDR3 is TGTGCTCTCGGACCGCTGGGGTTGTACACCGATAAACTCATCTTT. Translated, it gives CALGPLGLYTDKLIF.

This clone was seen a handful of times. One base separates it from a far larger clone, so it is likely a read error. The same CDR3 can be traced to other DNA sequences in this sample. This chain links TRDV1 with TRDJ1, with D maybe TRDD2 (6 bases). The J gene, not given by TCRdb, was assigned here from a germline match of the nucleotide sequence. CDR1 is TSWWSYY, CDR2 QGS, per germline. This CDR3 contains 16 residues. DNA for the CDR3: TGTGCCCTTGGGGCCCCCCCTTCCCCCGGGCCCGATAAACTCATCTTT. Encoded protein: CALGAPPSPGPDKLIF.